A single sample gave rise to the 14 T cell receptor beta chains below, sequenced in a study of PD-1 blockade in mismatch repair-deficient tumors. Antigens of these TCRs are unknown. The time point: roughly 10-day in vitro stimulation with candidate neoantigen peptide 3. Sequencing used immunoSEQ multiplex PCR; TCRdb keeps in-frame clones, though not all of them. Counted here are approximately 9,000 clones, over 80% occurring once; the ten biggest clones make up approximately 9.7%. Sequencing was performed on cells cultured in vitro, taken from a patient treated with pembrolizumab. Receptor source: an adult with mismatch repair-deficient cancer.

The chain joins TRBV15 to TRBJ2-5; D perhaps matches TRBD2 (6 bases). V dropped 8 bases and J dropped 2 bases, with 18 bases sitting between them. The length of the CDR3 is 15 residues. The V gene's germline CDR1 is LNHNV and CDR2 YYDKDF (reference sequence). CDR3 loop: CATGKKGSGQETQYF. In DNA, the CDR3 is TGTGCCACCGGGAAAAAGGGTAGCGGTCAAGAGACCCAGTACTTC. Full variable domain (remainder filled in from reference TRBV15 and TRBJ2-5): DAMVIQNPRYQVTQFGKPVTLSCSQTLNHNVMYWYQQKSSQAPKLLFHYYDKDFNNEADTPDNFQSRRPNTSFCFLDIRSPGLGDTAMYLCATGKKGSGQETQYFGPGTRLLVL.

The chain carries TRBV9 and TRBJ1-2; 7 bases agree with TRBD1. V lost 3 bases to trimming and J lost 4 bases; unmatched junction nucleotides: 12. Germline CDR1 is SGDLS and CDR2 is YYNGEE. This CDR3 spans 16 amino acids. CDR3 sequence reads: CASSGDRVKRSYGYTF. CDR3 in DNA: TGTGCCAGCAGCGGAGACAGGGTGAAACGTAGCTATGGCTACACCTTC.

J is TRBJ2-2 and V is TRBV19, with D maybe TRBD1 (5 bases). The CDR3 spans 17 residues. Germline CDR1 is LNHDA and CDR2 is SQIVND (reference sequence). V lost 8 bases to trimming and J lost 3 bases, with 22 bases between them. In DNA, the CDR3 is TGTGCCAGTCGCTCAAATCAGGGTGTATTGCACACCGGGGAGCTGTTTTTT. Its translation: CASRSNQGVLHTGELFF.

V gene TRBV27 combines with J gene TRBJ2-6; D remains ambiguous. This CDR3 is built from 20 residues. The ends were cut back, 2 bases at V and 0 bases at J, with 20 bases in the middle. Germline CDR1 reads MNHEY; CDR2 reads SMNVEV (reference sequence). The CDR3 bases are TGTGCCAGCAGTTTAGGCTGGGCCATATTCGAGAGCTCTGGGGCCAACGTCCTGACTTTC. This encodes CASSLGWAIFESSGANVLTF.

Only one count was recorded for this clone. This chain connects TRBV7-8 to TRBJ1-1; D is unresolved. V lost 3 bases, J lost 0 bases, and 8 bases lay in between. The germline V gene encodes CDR1 SGHVS and CDR2 FQNEAQ. This CDR3 has 14 residues. The CDR3 nucleotides read TGTGCCAGCAGCTTTAGGAGACTGAACACTGAAGCTTTCTTT. Protein product: CASSFRRLNTEAFF. The variable domain in full, completed from reference TRBV7-8 and TRBJ1-1, reads GAGVSQSPRYKVAKRGQDVALRCDPISGHVSLFWYQQALGQGPEFLTYFQNEAQLDKSGLPSDRFFAERPEGSVSTLKIQRTQQEDSAVYLCASSFRRLNTEAFFGQGTRLTVV.

This chain connects TRBV15 to TRBJ1-2, with D possibly matching TRBD1 (5 bases). The CDR3 totals 15 residues. The germline V and J ends were trimmed by 3 bases and 0 bases, with 11 bases remaining between them. Germline V gene sequence: CDR1 LNHNV, CDR2 YYDKDF (reference sequence). Here the CDR3 DNA reads TGTGCCACCAGCAGGACGACAGACGCTAACTATGGCTACACCTTC. This encodes CATSRTTDANYGYTF. Variable domain in full (rest from reference TRBV15 and TRBJ1-2): DAMVIQNPRYQVTQFGKPVTLSCSQTLNHNVMYWYQQKSSQAPKLLFHYYDKDFNNEADTPDNFQSRRPNTSFCFLDIRSPGLGDTAMYLCATSRTTDANYGYTFGSGTRLTVV.

This clone showed up just once. The J gene is TRBJ2-1, the V gene TRBV4-1, with 7 positions matching TRBD2. The J segment lost 9 bases and the V segment lost 1 base, leaving 15 bases of the junction unmatched. The CDR3 loop spans 17 amino acids. Looked up from germline, CDR1 is MGHRA and CDR2 is YSYEKL. CDR3 bases: TGCGCCAGCAGCCAAGTCCCTCCGGGACTAATCGCCACTGAGCAGTTCTTC. Amino acid sequence: CASSQVPPGLIATEQFF.

The chain links TRBV9 to TRBJ1-2; no firm D call. Trimming removed 2 bases at V and 6 bases at J, with 11 bases between. From germline, CDR1 is SGDLS and CDR2 YYNGEE. The CDR3 contains 13 residues. The CDR3, as DNA: TGTGCCAGCAGCGTGGGAGGGATCCATGGCTACACCTTC. Translated, it gives CASSVGGIHGYTF.

The chain joins TRBV28 to TRBJ2-1; D gene uncertain. Germline values: CDR1 MDHEN, CDR2 SYDVKM. The CDR3 has 15 amino acids. Trimming pared 5 bases from V and 0 bases from J, leaving 11 bases between. Here the CDR3 DNA reads TGTGCCAGCAGTGTCGTTCTAAGCTCCTACAATGAGCAGTTCTTC. It specifies CASSVVLSSYNEQFF.

CDR3 amino acids: CASSLSGGSNEKLFF. DNA of the CDR3: TGTGCCAGCAGTTTATCGGGGGGCTCTAATGAAAAACTGTTTTTT. The V call is TRBV27, the J call TRBJ1-4, with D perhaps matching TRBD1 (6 bases). The ends were cut back, 0 bases at V and 3 bases at J, with 8 bases in the middle. CDR1 and CDR2 (germline): MNHEY, SMNVEV (reference sequence). This CDR3 has 15 amino acids.

The rearrangement joins TRBV4-1 to TRBJ1-2; the D is unclear. The germline CDR1 and CDR2 sequences are MGHRA and YSYEKL. CDR3 size: 15 residues. Trimming removed 0 bases from V and 2 bases from J, with 10 bases in between. The CDR3 spells CASSQEVAANYGYTF. The CDR3 nucleotides read TGCGCCAGCAGCCAAGAAGTGGCAGCCAACTATGGCTACACCTTC.

This chain uses TRBV7-3 with TRBJ2-1; 15 nucleotides line up with TRBD2. This CDR3 contains 16 residues. Germline lookup yields CDR1 SGHTA and CDR2 FQGTGA. With V trimmed by 4 bases and J by 9 bases, 7 bases remained unmatched. CDR3 coding DNA: TGTGCCAGCAGCTCCGTTACGGGACTAGCGGGAGGTGAGCAGTTCTTC. Translating it yields CASSSVTGLAGGEQFF.

The chain uses TRBV27 and TRBJ1-5; no definite D call. Germline lookup yields CDR1 MNHEY and CDR2 SMNVEV (reference sequence). The CDR3 consists of 14 residues. V was trimmed by 8 bases and J by 4 bases, leaving 15 bases between them. Here the CDR3 reads CASREGLGNQPQHF. CDR3 nucleotides: TGTGCCAGCCGGGAGGGATTAGGAAATCAGCCCCAGCATTTT.

This clone appeared a single time. Because the CDR3's place on the DNA is in doubt, the DNA is left out and the CDR3 is given as listed by TCRdb. The V gene is TRBV2, the J gene TRBJ2-1; TRBD2 is the table's D call, not checked against the DNA. Germline V CDR1 and CDR2: SNHLY, FYNNEI. The CDR3 has 14 amino acids, counting both end residues. The CDR3 loop is CACSASGNYNEQFF.